What follows describes a single T cell receptor (beta chain). Germline CDR1 and CDR2: SGHRS and YFSETQ. CDR3 length: 13 amino acids. With 0 bases removed from V and 7 bases from J, the gap between germline ends came to 10 bases. This sample is drawn from a study of blood T cell repertoires in COVID-19. Only in-frame clones appear in the TCRdb table, and some are missing; sequencing was by immunoSEQ multiplex PCR. The data hold 95,000 to 150,000 clones, with 60% to 85% observed a single time. Sequencing input: peripheral blood. The TCR sequence derives from a man between 65 and 80 years old with acute or convalescent COVID-19. The gene calls are TRBV5-1 and TRBJ1-1; D is undetermined. This chain's CDR3 is CASSLGTDVEAFF. The CDR3 DNA sequence: TGCGCCAGCAGCTTGGGAACAGATGTTGAAGCTTTCTTT.